This is a list of T cell receptor beta chains from one sample in a study of vaccination and CD4 T cells after COVID-19. These receptors' antigens are unknown. Via MiXCR, TCRdb re-called the PCR reads, giving one row per CDR3 protein. The sample gives 5,500 to 8,000 distinct CDR3 sequences, about 40% of which show up once; around two fifths is in the top ten. Sequenced: CD4+ T cells from blood, cultured in vitro. Receptors originate from a human donor in good health. Both conserved end residues are part of each CDR3. Each record gives: clone size, V gene, D gene, J gene, CDR3 DNA, CDR3 protein. The D gene is left open where the match is weak. Clone size is shown for a subset of rows, as once, few, many or a class of expanded clone.

few	TRBV20-1	NA	TRBJ2-5	TGCAGTGCTATTAGCCAAGAGACCCAGTACTTC	CSAISQETQYF
NA	TRBV6-5	NA	TRBJ2-3	TGTGCCAGCAGTTCGATGGCAGATACGCAGTATTTT	CASSSMADTQYF
NA	TRBV7-2	NA	TRBJ1-5	TGTGCCAGCAGCTTAGGGGCACAGGGCCCACAAGGCACCCAGCATTTT	CASSLGAQGPQGTQHF
NA	TRBV25-1	NA	TRBJ2-3	TGTGCCAGCAGTGAATATCGGCGCGGAGATACGCAGTATTTT	CASSEYRRGDTQYF
NA	TRBV11-2	NA	TRBJ2-1	TGTGCCAGCAGCTCAAACAGGGTCGACAATGAGCAGTTCTTC	CASSSNRVDNEQFF
NA	TRBV18	NA	TRBJ1-5	TGTGCCAGCTCACAGGGACGGGACAATCAGCCCCAGCATTTT	CASSQGRDNQPQHF
NA	TRBV6-5	NA	TRBJ1-1	TGTGCCAGCAGTTCCCAGGGGCTTGAAGCTTTCTTT	CASSSQGLEAFF
few	TRBV11-2	TRBD1	TRBJ1-1	TGTGCCAGCAGTCGGGACAGGGGGGCTGAAGCTTTCTTT	CASSRDRGAEAFF
NA	TRBV5-6	NA	TRBJ2-5	TGTGCCAGCAGCGGAGGGCTAGGCCGCCAAGAGACCCAGTACTTC	CASSGGLGRQETQYF
NA	TRBV6-1	NA	TRBJ1-5	TGTGCCAGCAGGGAGACTGAGGGTCAGCCCCAGCATTTT	CASRETEGQPQHF
few	TRBV1	NA	TRBJ1-3	TGCACCAGCAGCCAGGAGCTGGGACAGCAGAACACCATATATTTT	CTSSQELGQQNTIYF
NA	TRBV6-5	NA	TRBJ2-7	TGTGCCAGCAGTTATACAAGAGGACCTAACGAGCAGTACTTC	CASSYTRGPNEQYF
NA	TRBV25-1	NA	TRBJ2-3	TGTGCCAGCAGTGAGCGGCCAGGGGAAGCAGATACGCAGTATTTT	CASSERPGEADTQYF
NA	TRBV12-5	NA	TRBJ1-5	TGTGCTAGTGGTTTGGCCCAGGGGTATAGCAATCAGCCCCAGCATTTT	CASGLAQGYSNQPQHF
NA	TRBV6-5	NA	TRBJ1-1	TGTGCCAGCAGTTACCAGGCAGGGGATATAATGAACACTGAAGCTTTCTTT	CASSYQAGDIMNTEAFF
few	TRBV7-9	NA	TRBJ1-1	TGTGCCAGCAGCTTACGGGGGAACACTGAAGCTTTCTTT	CASSLRGNTEAFF
NA	TRBV6-4	NA	TRBJ1-6	TGTGCCAGCAGTGACGGGGTACTGCATTCACCCCTCCACTTT	CASSDGVLHSPLHF
few	TRBV20-1	NA	TRBJ1-2	TGCAGTGTAGGCAGGGACTATGGCTACACCTTC	CSVGRDYGYTF
few	TRBV18	NA	TRBJ1-1	TGTGCCAGCTCAACCGGACAGATGAACACTGAAGCTTTCTTT	CASSTGQMNTEAFF
few	TRBV7-9	NA	TRBJ2-3	TGTGCCAGCAGCTTAGGTAGGAGGAGGAGTACGCAGTATTTT	CASSLGRRRSTQYF
NA	TRBV6-1	NA	TRBJ1-1	TGTGCCAGTGATGGACAGCCGAACACTGAAGCTTTCTTT	CASDGQPNTEAFF
NA	TRBV30	NA	TRBJ1-1	TGTGCCTGGTCCCTGGGAGATCGCCGGACTGAAGCTTTCTTT	CAWSLGDRRTEAFF
NA	TRBV18	NA	TRBJ1-5	TGTGCCAGCTCACCAGCGGGGGCGCGGGATCAGCCCCAGCATTTT	CASSPAGARDQPQHF
NA	TRBV11-3	NA	TRBJ2-5	TGTGCCAGCAGCCAAAACCTAAAAGAGACCCAGTACTTC	CASSQNLKETQYF
NA	TRBV30	TRBD2	TRBJ2-5	TGTGCCTGGAGTGGGTCTAGCGGCGGAGAGACCCAGTACTTC	CAWSGSSGGETQYF
NA	TRBV10-3	NA	TRBJ1-1	TGTGCCATCAGTGCTCAGGGTAAGGAGTACACTGAAGCTTTCTTT	CAISAQGKEYTEAFF
once	TRBV6-5	TRBD1	TRBJ2-1	TGTGCCAGCAGTTACTATGGGACAGGGAGGATTTTTGAGTTCTTC	CASSYYGTGRIFEFF
NA	TRBV27	NA	TRBJ1-6	TGTGCCAGCAGTTCCTCTGGTTCACCCCTCCACTTT	CASSSSGSPLHF
NA	TRBV10-1	NA	TRBJ1-2	TGCGCCAGCAGTCAAGGGGCGGACTATGGCTACACCTTC	CASSQGADYGYTF
NA	TRBV6-1	NA	TRBJ1-1	TGTACCAGCAGTGTCTCAAACCTGAACACTGAAGCTTTCTTT	CTSSVSNLNTEAFF
NA	TRBV6-2/TRBV6-3	TRBD1	TRBJ1-6	TGTGCCAGCAGACCTGTCGGGACAGGACCTTCACCCCTCCACTTT	CASRPVGTGPSPLHF
few	TRBV6-5	NA	TRBJ2-3	TGTGCCAGCAGTTACTCGATCCCAGCGGTTAGCACAGATACGCAGTATTTT	CASSYSIPAVSTDTQYF
NA	TRBV15	NA	TRBJ2-7	TGTGCCACCAGCAGAGACCCTGACACCTACGAGCAGTACTTC	CATSRDPDTYEQYF
NA	TRBV20-1	NA	TRBJ2-1	TGCAGTGCGAGGGGGGCAGGATTCGAGCAGTTCTTC	CSARGAGFEQFF
NA	TRBV6-5	NA	TRBJ1-1	TGTGCCAGCAGTTACCCCGAGGGCACTGAAGCTTTCTTT	CASSYPEGTEAFF
few	TRBV6-1	TRBD1	TRBJ2-6	TGTGCCAGCAGTCGCACTCCCGGGACAGGGGGCTCTGGGGCCAACGTCCTGACTTTC	CASSRTPGTGGSGANVLTF
NA	TRBV5-1	TRBD2	TRBJ2-3	TGCGCCAGCAGCTTGACGGGGGGGCAGGGAGATACGCAGTATTTT	CASSLTGGQGDTQYF
NA	TRBV6-5	NA	TRBJ2-6	TGTGCCAGCAGTTACTCGAGACGGAACTCTGGGGCCAACGTCCTGACTTTC	CASSYSRRNSGANVLTF
NA	TRBV7-9	TRBD1	TRBJ1-1	TGTGCCAGCAGCGTGGGACAGCCGAACACTGAAGCTTTCTTT	CASSVGQPNTEAFF
few	TRBV20-1	NA	TRBJ1-5	TGCAGTGCTAGAGAGAGGACTAGCTCAAATCAGCCCCAGCATTTT	CSARERTSSNQPQHF
medium-sized	TRBV19	NA	TRBJ1-2	TGTGCCAGTAGTATGTACAGATATAACTATGGCTACACCTTC	CASSMYRYNYGYTF